This TCR beta chain was sequenced during a study of beta chain features in type 1 diabetes listed by TCRdb under 2018. Regarding the study in general: Patients and healthy donors did not differ in mean age, gender distribution, total cell number or subset yield. A total of approximately 110,000,000 sorted cells were examined across all samples, and a strong correlation was observed between cell number per subset and RNA yield. The study compared the TCRB repertoires of sorted circulating CD4+ T cell subsets in recently diagnosed type 1 diabetes patients with those in matched healthy donors. Regulatory and stem cell-like memory subsets were obtained from only 8 patients and roughly 8 healthy donors, while naive and central memory subsets were obtained from all 28 donors.

For CDR1 and CDR2, the germline V gene lists SQVTM and ANQGSEA. The cysteine opens and the phenylalanine closes a CDR3 of 13 amino acids. Of all the DNA, just the CDR3 is kept, 39 bases in frame from base 1. From V the trimming removes 4 bases and from J it removes 0 bases, while the gene matches leave 1 base of the junction unaccounted for. Broader findings and caveats from the paper: Because cDNA was sequenced instead of genomic DNA, activated cells with high expression could be over-represented, although the groups did not differ in activation or CD3 levels. Because the HLA sub-analyses included only small numbers of individuals, any influence of HLA type on TCRB rearrangement was left unresolved. The naive, central memory and regulatory TCRB repertoires appeared to resemble one another more closely among patients than among healthy donors. Patients with type 1 diabetes made fewer insertions and deleted more nucleotides at VDJ recombination sites, implying thymic rearrangement abnormalities. Type 1 diabetes patients showed a moderate but significant shortening of TCRB CDR3 length in all four CD4+ subsets. Shorter templates might be favored by PCR, yet because patient and control samples were amplified and corrected together, any such skew would affect both groups equally.

The High Capacity cDNA Reverse Transcription Kit was used to reverse transcribe all of the isolated RNA, meaning that expressed TCRB transcripts were what got sequenced. Naive, central memory and regulatory T cell samples underwent deep immunoSEQ sequencing, averaging approximately 3.3 million total reads per sample. Sorted cells were lysed in RLT buffer and RNA was extracted with DNase-treated RNeasy Micro or Mini kits, depending on cell number. To prevent cross-contamination, every cell subset was processed on its own, while patient and healthy donor samples were processed together. The immunoSEQ multiplex PCR was used to amplify TCRB sequences from cDNA, yielding 87-bp fragments that span the CDR3 region. The amplicons were sequenced using the Illumina HiSeq platform. On the study's bioinformatics: PCR bias was corrected computationally using synthetic template baselines, and reads within Hamming distance 2 were collapsed, with unmergeable singletons discarded. Reads were aligned to IMGT to assign V, D and J genes, CDR3 length, and insertions or deletions at six rearrangement sites. Within each subset, clonotype counts were normalized to the number of sorted cells before true diversity and Gini coefficients were calculated with the tcR R package. Repertoire sharing was quantified using the overlap coefficient calculated on TCRB nucleotide sequences. Out-of-frame TCRB sequences from naive cells were analyzed to stand in for the pre-selection repertoire. TCRdb re-hosts the immuneACCESS table, in-frame sequences only. Its copies lack some clones; in the studies checked, an unresolved V gene accounts for under half of them, and the cause for the rest is not known. V and J calls and clone size are copied from that table; D and trimming were computed from the DNA. Here the sample has about 640,000 clones; around an eighth occur a single time. 0.095% to 0.15% of the sample lies in the top ten.

This clone was seen a few times. Its antigen is currently not known. No clone much larger than this one lies a single base away; base qualities are absent. The sample carries other DNA sequences with the same CDR3. A single peripheral blood draw of about 116 mL on average was collected from each donor into heparinised tubes. A BD FACSAria II was used to sort naive, central memory, regulatory and stem cell-like memory CD4+ T cells with a panel that included CD45RO, CCR7, CD25, CD127, CD95 and CD27. All sorted populations exceeded 95% purity. PBMCs were separated immediately by Lymphoprep density gradient centrifugation and were stained directly, without being cultured. So that batch effects would be minimized, each experiment stained and sorted samples in pairs, pairing one healthy donor with one patient.

The TCR comes from a man between 25 and 39 years old with type 1 diabetes. The V and J segments used are TRBV29-1 and TRBJ2-3, and 7 junction bases match TRBD2. Material: naive CD4+ T cells from blood. Read against the paper, the sample's cell subset or site label means: true naive CD4+ T cells. The CDR3 region reads CSVVGGSTDTQYF. The DNA sequence follows: TGCAGCGTTGTGGGGGGGAGCACAGATACGCAGTATTTT.